The sequence of this TCR beta chain was determined in a study of T cells expressing NK-cell markers. Whole-study context: In sorted CD3+CD56+NKG2C+, CD3+CD56+NKG2C- and CD3+CD56-NKG2C+ T cells, TCR beta repertoires were obtained. Of eight sequenced donors, seven were HCMV-seropositive and one HCMV-seronegative.

The germline CDR1 and CDR2 sequences are MGHRA and YSYEKL. This CDR3 is built from 16 residues. As the method of synthesis, 5'RACE template switching with UMIs yielded TCR beta cDNA. TCRdb reprocessed the 5' RACE reads and reports one entry per CDR3 protein, with no DNA. Recorded here are just under 150,000 distinct CDR3 sequences; the top ten clones represent approximately 12%. Sequencing was done on a sample of blood T cells: a sorted CD56 or NKG2C T cell subset, CD4+ or CD8+ T cells, or bulk PBMC T cells (not recorded which). The J gene is TRBJ1-4, the V gene TRBV4-1; TCRdb returns TRBD1, unconfirmable since there is no DNA. The receptor comes from a man between 18 and 29 years old in good health. The CDR3 loop reads CASSHSTGGPNEKLFF.